Sequencing of this T cell receptor (beta chain) was carried out in a study of blood T cell repertoires in COVID-19. Study background: Nucleic acid was either cDNA or gDNA, and it came from T cells, B-cell-depleted T cells, or PBMCs.

Using immunoSEQ multiplex PCR, the repertoire was profiled, and TCRdb retains in-frame clones only, with some absent. The table lists some 60,000 clones, approximately 78% of them singletons. The germline CDR1 and CDR2 sequences are SGHRS and YFSETQ. The V end lost 6 bases, the J end lost 7 bases, and 20 bases lay between the germline ends. CDR3 length: 15 amino acids. What was sequenced was peripheral blood. The gene calls are TRBV5-1 and TRBJ2-1; D is unresolved. This receptor was identified in a human donor in a cohort sampled during active COVID-19. The DNA of the CDR3 is TGCGCCAGCACCTATTCGGGTGTGGAATGGAATGAGCAGTTCTTC. Residues: CASTYSGVEWNEQFF.